This T cell receptor beta chain stems from a study of T-cell memory formation after mild COVID-19. In the study overall: The study found TCR clusters largely donor specific. Overall study results and limits: Later expanders leaned CD4+, whereas day 15 to 85 contracting clones were balanced CD4/CD8. Mostly located in CM and EM were contracting CD4+ clones, with contracting CD8+ clones located in EMRA. Memory cells collected pre-infection included some clones that later responded, suggesting cross-reactive memory joined.

Each CDR3 protein is one row after TCRdb ran MiXCR on the 5' RACE reads. The top ten clones hold 9% to 15% of a sample with more than 400,000 distinct CDR3 sequences, 18% of them seen once. V gave up 4 bases and J gave up 7 bases; unmatched junction bases: 6. CDR1 and CDR2 (germline): MNHEY, SMNVEV (reference sequence). The CDR3 is 14 amino acids. This clonotype occurred a few times. The antigen is not known. The sample was PBMCs or a T cell subset sorted from them (not recorded which). This sequence was found in an adult woman who had mild COVID-19 (a few samples of this study predate the infection). Cell type and time point are not known. This rearrangement joins TRBV27 to TRBJ1-2, with 10 bases aligning to TRBD1. CDR3 region: CASSYDRGLTGYTF. The CDR3 nucleotides read TGTGCCAGCAGTTACGACAGGGGGCTAACTGGCTACACCTTC.